This T cell receptor beta chain was sequenced for a study of shared clonotypes between healthy human individuals. Study-wide background: Plates per donor: three CD4 naive, three CD4 memory, two CD8 naive, one CD8 memory.

Clones were sequenced by immunoSEQ multiplex PCR, and TCRdb holds only the in-frame ones, with some missing. This sample yields approximately 530,000 clones, of which more than 95% are seen a single time; 0.064% belongs to the top ten. General study results and limits: Few donors restricted represented genetic and exposure-history diversity. It was anticipated that sequencing depth would influence how many clonotypes donors shared.

As to this clone: Its matching antigen is unknown.

There are 21 residues in the CDR3. CDR1 is MDHEN, CDR2 SYDVKM, per germline. Trimming took 5 bases from V and 5 from J; bases not matched to a gene: 26. The sample consisted of naive CD4+ T cells sorted from blood. Subset specified: CD45RA+ positively selected. This chain connects TRBV28 to TRBJ1-5; 8 nucleotides match TRBD1. This receptor was obtained from a woman in her thirties in good health. In DNA, the CDR3 is TGTGCCAGCAGTACTGACACATGGACAGGGCGATCCACTTACTCCCATCAGCCCCAGCATTTT. Translation gives CASSTDTWTGRSTYSHQPQHF.